The following is a T cell receptor beta chain sequence with its context. The sample originates from a study of blood T cell repertoires in COVID-19. Study summary: Donors in the United States, Italy and Spain gave samples during acute or convalescent COVID-19. The cDNA or gDNA used as material had been derived from T cells, B-cell-depleted T cells, or PBMCs.

Original processing methods: Amplification with reference gene primers provided the estimates of nucleated cell counts. Libraries were prepared by immunoSEQ multiplex PCR; TCRdb keeps only in-frame clonotypes and omits some of them. From that table come the V and J calls and clone size; the DNA was used to work out D and trimming. Among about 180,000 clones listed, approximately 88% were seen once. V gave up 4 bases and J gave up 8 bases; unmatched junction bases: 4. This CDR3 contains 14 residues. In germline, CDR1 is WSHSY, CDR2 SAAADI. This clonotype originated in a woman under 40 with acute or convalescent COVID-19. The sample taken for sequencing was peripheral blood. The chain employs TRBV10-2 and TRBJ2-1; TRBD1 agrees at 11 bases. CDR3 nucleotides: TGCGCCAGCAGTGGGACAGGGGGCATCTATGAGCAGTTCTTC. Its protein product is CASSGTGGIYEQFF.